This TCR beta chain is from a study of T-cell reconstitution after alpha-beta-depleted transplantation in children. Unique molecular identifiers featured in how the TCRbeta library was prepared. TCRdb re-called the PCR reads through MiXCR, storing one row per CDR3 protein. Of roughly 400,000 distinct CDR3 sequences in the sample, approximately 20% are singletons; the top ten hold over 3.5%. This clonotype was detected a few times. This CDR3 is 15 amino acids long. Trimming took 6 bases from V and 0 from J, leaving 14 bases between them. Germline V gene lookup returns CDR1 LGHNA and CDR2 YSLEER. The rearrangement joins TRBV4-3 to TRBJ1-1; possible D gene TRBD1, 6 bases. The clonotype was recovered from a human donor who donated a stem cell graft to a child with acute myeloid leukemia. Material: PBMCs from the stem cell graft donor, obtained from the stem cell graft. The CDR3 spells CASSPWTEMNTEAFF. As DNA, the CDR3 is TGCGCCAGCAGTCCTTGGACAGAGATGAACACTGAAGCTTTCTTT.